This record covers a single T cell receptor (beta chain). Its antigen is currently unknown. The data belong to a study of pediatric ulcerative colitis. This CDR3 has 15 residues. Per the germline V gene, CDR1 is SGHAT and CDR2 is FQNNGV. Deletions cut 3 bases from V and 2 bases from J, with 12 bases between. Assay used: immunoSEQ multiplex PCR; TCRdb lists only in-frame clones, some missing. The sample contains some 10,000 clones, roughly 80% of which appear only once. Rectal tissue came from one to two pinch biopsies taken at colonoscopy. Study-wide results and caveats: In rectum, acute severe colitis had expanded clones and less diversity. Blood-rectal clonal overlap within each person was significantly higher in ulcerative colitis patients than controls.

The origin of this receptor is a girl aged 5 to 17 who was a control in a study of pediatric ulcerative colitis. Sequencing used gut tissue. V and J are TRBV11-2 and TRBJ2-3; D gene unclear. The CDR3 reads CASSFIHNPTDTQYF. DNA of the CDR3: TGTGCCAGCAGCTTTATCCACAATCCCACAGATACGCAGTATTTT.